This TCR beta chain derives from a study of OX40 agonist ivuxolimab in advanced cancers. Germline values: CDR1 WNHNN, CDR2 SYGVQD (reference sequence). CDR3 length equals 12 residues. Trimming took 5 bases from V and 3 from J; bases not matched to a gene: 0. Profiling relied on immunoSEQ multiplex PCR, and the TCRdb table lists in-frame clones only, not all of them. The sample yields tens of thousands of clones, 70% to 85% seen once. The sample in question was CD4+ or CD8+ T cells sorted from blood, obtained in a trial of the OX40 agonist ivuxolimab. The genes are TRBV10-1 and TRBJ1-2; 7 bases map to TRBD1. The receptor was derived from an adult with an advanced solid tumor such as melanoma, head and neck, liver or kidney cancer. For the CDR3, the DNA is TGCGCCAGCAGTACAGGGGACTATGGCTACACCTTC. This codes for CASSTGDYGYTF.